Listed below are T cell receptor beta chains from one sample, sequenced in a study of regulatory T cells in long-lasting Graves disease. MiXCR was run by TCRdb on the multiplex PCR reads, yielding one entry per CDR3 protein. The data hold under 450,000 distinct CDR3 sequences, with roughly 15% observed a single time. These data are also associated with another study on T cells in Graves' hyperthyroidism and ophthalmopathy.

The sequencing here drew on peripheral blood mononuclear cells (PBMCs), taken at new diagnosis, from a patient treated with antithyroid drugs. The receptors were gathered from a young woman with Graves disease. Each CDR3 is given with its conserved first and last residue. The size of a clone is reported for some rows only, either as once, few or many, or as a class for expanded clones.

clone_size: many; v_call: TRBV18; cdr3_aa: CASSPRDRVTYEQYF
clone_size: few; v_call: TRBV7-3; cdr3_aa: CASSSYPQAHGYTF
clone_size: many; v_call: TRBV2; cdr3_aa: CASKYSGGSYQETQYF
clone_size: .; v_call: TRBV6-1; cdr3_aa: CASSEESSYNSPLHF
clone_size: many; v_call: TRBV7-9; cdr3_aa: CASSAIGAGNQETQYF
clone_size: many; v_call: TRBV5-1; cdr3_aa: CASSLAQAKPGYEQYF
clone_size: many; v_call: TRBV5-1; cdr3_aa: CASSLAGRGGHGYTF
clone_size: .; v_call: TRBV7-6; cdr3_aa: CASSLGLAGANTGELFF
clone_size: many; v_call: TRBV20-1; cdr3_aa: CSASTGFEAFF
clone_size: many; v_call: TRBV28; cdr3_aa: CASSFVGESSSTDTQYF
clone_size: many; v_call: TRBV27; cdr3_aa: CASSPHRAVGTEAFF
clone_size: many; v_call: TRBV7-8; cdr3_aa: CASSLSGVGWTDTQYF
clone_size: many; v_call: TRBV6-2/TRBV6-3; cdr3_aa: CASSFPRLAGGIRSSYEQYF
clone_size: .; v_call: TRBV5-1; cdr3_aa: CASSSNAGLSNEQFF
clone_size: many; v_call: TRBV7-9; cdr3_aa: CASSPGQRMNTEAFF
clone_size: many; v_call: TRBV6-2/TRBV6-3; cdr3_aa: CASSEAIYEQFF
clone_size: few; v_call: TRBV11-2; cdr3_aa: CASSQSGEWFF
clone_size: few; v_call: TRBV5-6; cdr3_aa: CASSGGGPGVEQYF
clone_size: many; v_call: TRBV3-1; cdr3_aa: CASSQGWAGEKLFF
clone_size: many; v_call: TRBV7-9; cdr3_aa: CASRGTGNYGYTF
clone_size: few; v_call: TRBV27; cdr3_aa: CASSLGSMGHEQYF
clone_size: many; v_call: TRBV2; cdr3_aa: CASCWTQMDNEQFF
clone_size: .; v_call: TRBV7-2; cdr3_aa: CASSLEERVSYEQYF
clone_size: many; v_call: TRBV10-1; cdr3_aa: CASSDQTSGRQETQYF
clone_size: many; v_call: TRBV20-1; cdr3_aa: CSARDLTSLNEQFF
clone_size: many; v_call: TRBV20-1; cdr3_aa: CSARDPGQGFTNYGYTF
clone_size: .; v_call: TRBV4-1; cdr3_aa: CASSRIGVGALNTEAFF
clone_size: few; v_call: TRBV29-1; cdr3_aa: CSVEGSDGYTF
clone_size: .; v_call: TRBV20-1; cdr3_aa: CSASRQLEAFF
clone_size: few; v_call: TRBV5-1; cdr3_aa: CASSSQGTSAVSDYEQYF
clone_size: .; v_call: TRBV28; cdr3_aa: CASSLRGADYGYTF
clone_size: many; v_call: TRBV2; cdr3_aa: CASSESWVLAGTGELFF
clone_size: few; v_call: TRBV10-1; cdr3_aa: CASSSTSRNYNEQFF
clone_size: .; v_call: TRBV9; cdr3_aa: CASSVDGRLNSQAFF
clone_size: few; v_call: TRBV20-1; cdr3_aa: CSASPPGERPNYGYTF
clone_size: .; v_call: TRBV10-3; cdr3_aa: CAISELAGVVEQFF
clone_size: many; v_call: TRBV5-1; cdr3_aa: CASSSIDRGRRRSYEQYF
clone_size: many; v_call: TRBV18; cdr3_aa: CASSPPSSGEKLFF
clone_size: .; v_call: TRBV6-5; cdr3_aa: CASSYGDTQYF
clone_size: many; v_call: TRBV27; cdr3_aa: CASSTSPPGGYTF
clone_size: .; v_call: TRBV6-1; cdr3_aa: CASSELRATEAFF
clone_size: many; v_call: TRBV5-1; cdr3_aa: CASSFNQRSTDTQYF
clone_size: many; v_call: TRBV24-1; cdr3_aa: CATSDAGTPYNEQFF
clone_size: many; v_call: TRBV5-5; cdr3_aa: CASSSISGGEHTDTQYF
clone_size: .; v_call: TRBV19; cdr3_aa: CASSIKRNTEAFF
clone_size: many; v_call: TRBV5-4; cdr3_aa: CASSLVGAGNTEAFF
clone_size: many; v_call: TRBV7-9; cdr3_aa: CASSSSLAGAVNEQFF
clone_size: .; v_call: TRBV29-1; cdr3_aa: CSVDISSGANVLTF
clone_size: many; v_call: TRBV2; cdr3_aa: CASSRRLVQETQYF
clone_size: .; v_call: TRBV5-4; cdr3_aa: CTSSAGPGGDTQYF
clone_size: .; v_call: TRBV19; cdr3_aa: CASSPGRDQETQYF
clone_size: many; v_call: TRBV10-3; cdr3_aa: CAISERRRDTGELFF